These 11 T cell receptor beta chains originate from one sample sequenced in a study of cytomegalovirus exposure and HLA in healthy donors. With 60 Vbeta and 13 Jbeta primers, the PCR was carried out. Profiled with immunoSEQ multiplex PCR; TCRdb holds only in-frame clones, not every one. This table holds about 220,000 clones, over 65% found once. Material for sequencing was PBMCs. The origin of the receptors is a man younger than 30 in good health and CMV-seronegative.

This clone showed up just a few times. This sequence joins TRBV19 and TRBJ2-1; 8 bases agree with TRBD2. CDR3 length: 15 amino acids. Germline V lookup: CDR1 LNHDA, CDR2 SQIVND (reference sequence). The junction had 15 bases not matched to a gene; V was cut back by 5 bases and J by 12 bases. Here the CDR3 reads CASSHTGTRRKRQFF. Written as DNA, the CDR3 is TGTGCCAGTAGTCATACGGGGACTAGGCGGAAAAGGCAGTTCTTC.

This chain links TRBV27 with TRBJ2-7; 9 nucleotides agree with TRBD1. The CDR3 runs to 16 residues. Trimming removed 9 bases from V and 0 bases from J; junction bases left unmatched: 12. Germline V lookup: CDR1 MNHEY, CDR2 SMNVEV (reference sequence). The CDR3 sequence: CASQISGTGSSYEQYF. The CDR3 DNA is TGTGCCAGTCAGATTTCCGGGACAGGGAGCTCCTACGAGCAGTACTTC.

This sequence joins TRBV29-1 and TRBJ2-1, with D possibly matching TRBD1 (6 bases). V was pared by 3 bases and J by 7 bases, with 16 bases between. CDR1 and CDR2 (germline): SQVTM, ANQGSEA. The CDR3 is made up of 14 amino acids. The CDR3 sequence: CSVDVLGARNEQFF. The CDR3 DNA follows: TGCAGCGTTGATGTTTTGGGGGCTCGTAATGAGCAGTTCTTC.

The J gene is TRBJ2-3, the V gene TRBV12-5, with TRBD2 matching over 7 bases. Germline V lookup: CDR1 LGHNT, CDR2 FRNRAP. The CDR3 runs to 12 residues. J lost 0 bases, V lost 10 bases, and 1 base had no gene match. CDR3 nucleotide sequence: TGTGCTACCGGGGGGAGCACAGATACGCAGTATTTT. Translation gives CATGGSTDTQYF.

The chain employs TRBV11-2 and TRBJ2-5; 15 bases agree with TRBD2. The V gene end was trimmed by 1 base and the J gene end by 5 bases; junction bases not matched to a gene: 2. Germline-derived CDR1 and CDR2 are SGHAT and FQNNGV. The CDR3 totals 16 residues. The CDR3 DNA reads TGTGCCAGCAGCTTAGGGGGGACTAGCGGGAGGGAGACCCAGTACTTC. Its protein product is CASSLGGTSGRETQYF.

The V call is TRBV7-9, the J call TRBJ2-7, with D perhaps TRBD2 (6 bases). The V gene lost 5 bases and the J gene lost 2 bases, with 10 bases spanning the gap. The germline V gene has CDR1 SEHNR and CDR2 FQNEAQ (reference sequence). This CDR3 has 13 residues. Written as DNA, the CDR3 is TGTGCCAGCAGCAACCGGGAGACCTACGAGCAGTACTTC. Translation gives CASSNRETYEQYF.

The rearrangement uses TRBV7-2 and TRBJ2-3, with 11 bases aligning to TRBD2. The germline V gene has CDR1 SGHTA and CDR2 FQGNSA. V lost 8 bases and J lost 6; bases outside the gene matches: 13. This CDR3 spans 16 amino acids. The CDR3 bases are TGTGCCAGCCCACCCTCTGGGACTAGCGGCAGGGATACGCAGTATTTT. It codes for CASPPSGTSGRDTQYF. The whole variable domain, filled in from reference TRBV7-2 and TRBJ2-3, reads GAGVSQSPSNKVTEKGKDVELRCDPISGHTALYWYRQSLGQGLEFLIYFQGNSAPDKSGLPSDRFSAERTGGSVSTLTIQRTQQEDSAVYLCASPPSGTSGRDTQYFGPGTRLTVL.

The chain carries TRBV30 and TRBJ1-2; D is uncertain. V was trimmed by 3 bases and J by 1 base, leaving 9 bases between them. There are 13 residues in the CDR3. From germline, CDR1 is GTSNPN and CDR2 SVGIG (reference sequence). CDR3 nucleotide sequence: TGTGCCTGGAGGTTGGCCAATAACTATGGCTACACCTTC. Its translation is CAWRLANNYGYTF.

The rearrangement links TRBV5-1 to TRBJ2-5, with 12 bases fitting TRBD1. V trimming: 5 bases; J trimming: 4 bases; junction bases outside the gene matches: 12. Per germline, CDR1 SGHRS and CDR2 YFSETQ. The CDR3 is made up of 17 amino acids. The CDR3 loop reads CASREGQGARLVETQYF. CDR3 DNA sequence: TGCGCCAGCAGGGAGGGACAGGGGGCGCGACTCGTAGAGACCCAGTACTTC.

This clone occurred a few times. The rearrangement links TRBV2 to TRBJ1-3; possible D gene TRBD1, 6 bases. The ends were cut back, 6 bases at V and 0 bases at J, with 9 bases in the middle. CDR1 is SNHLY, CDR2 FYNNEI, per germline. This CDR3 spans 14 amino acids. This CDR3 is CASRDSNSGNTIYF. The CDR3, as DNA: TGTGCCAGCAGGGACAGCAACTCTGGAAACACCATATATTTT.

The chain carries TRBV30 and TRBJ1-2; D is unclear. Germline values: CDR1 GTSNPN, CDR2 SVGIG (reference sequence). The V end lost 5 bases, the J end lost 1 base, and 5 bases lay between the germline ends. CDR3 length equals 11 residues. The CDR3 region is CAWVDNYGYTF. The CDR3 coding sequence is TGTGCCTGGGTAGATAACTATGGCTACACCTTC.